The 12 T cell receptor beta chains below come from one sample, sequenced in a study of cytomegalovirus exposure and HLA in healthy donors (dated 2017 in TCRdb). The library was prepared using the immunoSEQ multiplex PCR assay. The table comes from immuneACCESS by way of TCRdb, which keeps in-frame sequences with V and J called. Part of the clones is missing from these tables; in studies checked, under half for an unresolved V gene and the rest for unknown reasons. Here the sample has hundreds of thousands of clones; around nine tenths occur a single time. Approximately 2% of the sample lies in the top ten. The material sequenced was PBMCs. The source of these receptors is a woman under 30 in good health and CMV-seropositive.

This clone has a single count. The CDR3 sequence: CASSELTSMGTGELFF. In nucleotides, the CDR3 is TGTGCCAGCAGTGAATTGACTAGCATGGGCACCGGGGAGCTGTTTTTT. This chain links TRBV25-1 with TRBJ2-2, with 7 bases aligning to TRBD2. Germline assignment: CDR1 MGHDK and CDR2 SYGVNS. The CDR3 is 16 residues long. V dropped 1 base and J dropped 4; count of bases not matched to a gene: 6.

The chain recombines TRBV9 with TRBJ2-6, with a tentative D call TRBD1 (6 bases). The CDR3 is 19 residues long. Trimming took off 4 bases at V and 4 bases at J, with 24 bases between the two ends. Germline CDR1 and CDR2: SGDLS and YYNGEE. DNA of the CDR3: TGTGCCAGCAGCCCTCAAGGGGGAACTAGAAGTTCAGGGGCCAACGTCCTGACTTTC. Protein sequence: CASSPQGGTRSSGANVLTF.

The chain combines TRBV27 with TRBJ1-1, with a possible D match to TRBD1 (6 bases). This CDR3 contains 15 residues. Trimming left V 4 bases short and J 5 bases short, with 17 bases between. Germline CDR1 is MNHEY and CDR2 is SMNVEV (reference sequence). The CDR3 region has the DNA TGTGCCAGCAGTTCCTCCGGGGGGGCGGGTACTGAAGCTTTCTTT. Protein: CASSSSGGAGTEAFF.

J is TRBJ1-2 and V is TRBV29-1; TRBD1 matches at 8 bases. This CDR3 spans 11 amino acids. Trimming removed 5 bases from V and 7 bases from J; junction bases left unmatched: 3. The germline gives CDR1 SQVTM, CDR2 ANQGSEA. In DNA, the CDR3 is TGCAGCGTTATGACAGGGGCTGGCTACACCTTC. Encoded protein: CSVMTGAGYTF. The whole variable domain, remainder taken from reference TRBV29-1 and TRBJ1-2, is SAVISQKPSRDICQRGTSLTIQCQVDSQVTMMFWYRQQPGQSLTLIATANQGSEATYESGFVIDKFPISRPNLTFSTLTVSNMSPEDSSIYLCSVMTGAGYTFGSGTRLTVV.

The chain has TRBV11-3 and TRBJ2-7; tentative D call: TRBD2 (6 bases). Between the trimmed V and J ends, which lost 1 base and 7 bases, there was a span of 14 bases. The germline gives CDR1 SGHNT, CDR2 YENEEA. The CDR3 is 14 amino acids. The CDR3 protein is CASSLGVSAGEQYF. In DNA form, the CDR3 reads TGTGCCAGCAGCTTAGGGGTCTCTGCGGGAGAGCAGTACTTC.

The genes are TRBV5-8 and TRBJ2-2, with D perhaps TRBD2 (5 bases). V was cut by 4 bases and J by 0 bases, with 10 bases left in between. This CDR3 has 15 residues. Per the germline V gene, CDR1 is SGHTS and CDR2 is YDEGEE. The CDR3 DNA is TGTGCCAGCAGCACGAGAGGGTCGAACACCGGGGAGCTGTTTTTT. Translated, it gives CASSTRGSNTGELFF.

The V call is TRBV7-8, the J call TRBJ1-1, with D possibly TRBD1 on 5 matching bases. The length of the CDR3 is 15 residues. Trimming shortened V by 1 base and J by 5 bases, and 14 bases separated the two germline ends. Per germline, CDR1 SGHVS and CDR2 FQNEAQ. CDR3 amino acids: CASSLGRAGVTEAFF. CDR3 nucleotides: TGTGCCAGCAGCTTAGGCAGGGCGGGAGTAACTGAAGCTTTCTTT. Full variable domain (outside the CDR3, taken from reference TRBV7-8 and TRBJ1-1): GAGVSQSPRYKVAKRGQDVALRCDPISGHVSLFWYQQALGQGPEFLTYFQNEAQLDKSGLPSDRFFAERPEGSVSTLKIQRTQQEDSAVYLCASSLGRAGVTEAFFGQGTRLTVV.

This clone was picked up a small number of times. The chain joins TRBV6-5 to TRBJ1-5; D is ambiguous. Trimming cost V 4 bases and J 3 bases, with 7 bases left between them. The V gene's germline CDR1 is MNHEY and CDR2 SVGAGI. This CDR3 contains 13 residues. CDR3 DNA: TGTGCCAGCAGTTTGTTGGCCAATCAGCCCCAGCATTTT. Translating it yields CASSLLANQPQHF.

J is TRBJ2-5 and V is TRBV6-5; a possible D gene is TRBD2 (5 bases). V dropped 3 bases and J dropped 5 bases, with 13 bases sitting between them. The CDR3 has 14 amino acids. Germline V gives CDR1 MNHEY, CDR2 SVGAGI. CDR3 loop: CASSYQTRGETQYF. CDR3 DNA sequence: TGTGCCAGCAGTTATCAGACAAGAGGGGAGACCCAGTACTTC.

V gene TRBV5-1 combines with J gene TRBJ1-2; 12 nucleotides agree with TRBD1. The CDR3 runs 18 residues. V lost 3 bases to trimming and J lost 2 bases; unmatched junction nucleotides: 11. CDR1 and CDR2 from the germline V gene are SGHRS and YFSETQ. CDR3 coding DNA: TGCGCCAGCAGCTCGGATCCGGGACAGGGGGCGACGAACTATGGCTACACCTTC. This translates into CASSSDPGQGATNYGYTF. The full variable domain, its missing parts supplied by reference TRBV5-1 and TRBJ1-2, is KAGVTQTPRYLIKTRGQQVTLSCSPISGHRSVSWYQQTPGQGLQFLFEYFSETQRNKGNFPGRFSGRQFSNSRSEMNVSTLELGDSALYLCASSSDPGQGATNYGYTFGSGTRLTVV.

V and J are TRBV27 and TRBJ1-5, with D perhaps TRBD1 (5 bases). V lost 5 bases and J 3 bases, leaving 11 bases between the germline ends. Looked up from germline, CDR1 is MNHEY and CDR2 is SMNVEV (reference sequence). The CDR3 spans 14 residues. The CDR3 DNA reads TGTGCCAGCAGTCTTCAGGGATACAATCAGCCCCAGCATTTT. Translating it yields CASSLQGYNQPQHF.

The chain is built from TRBV28 and TRBJ1-2; TRBD1 is a possible D gene (6 bases). Germline-derived CDR1 and CDR2 are MDHEN and SYDVKM. The CDR3 runs to 15 residues. V gave up 7 bases and J gave up 3 bases, with 18 bases separating them. CDR3 nucleotides: TGTGCCAGCACCGTGAGGGGGTATGAGTACTATGGCTACACCTTC. This encodes CASTVRGYEYYGYTF.